Below are 18 T cell receptor beta chains sequenced from a single sample in a study of blood T cell repertoires in COVID-19. This table comes from immunoSEQ multiplex PCR, and its TCRdb copy is limited to in-frame clones, with some not included. The sample consists of 150,000 to 200,000 clones, 75% to 90% of them appearing once. Material: peripheral blood. All receptors derive from a human donor in a cohort sampled during active COVID-19.

This CDR3 reads CASSPNRDRGDTQYF. The CDR3 bases are TGTGCCAGCAGTCCAAACCGGGACAGGGGAGATACGCAGTATTTT. The rearrangement uses TRBV25-1 and TRBJ2-3; 10 bases map to TRBD1. Germline loops: CDR1 MGHDK, CDR2 SYGVNS. This CDR3 has 15 residues. V trimming: 5 bases; J trimming: 5 bases; junction bases outside the gene matches: 7.

The chain links TRBV7-2 to TRBJ1-2, with D possibly matching TRBD1 (6 bases). The CDR3 sequence is 14 residues long. CDR1 SGHTA and CDR2 FQGNSA come from the germline V gene. Trimming pared 4 bases from V and 4 bases from J, leaving 13 bases between. Here the CDR3 DNA reads TGTGCCAGCAGCTCATCGGGCAGGGGCTATGGCTACACCTTC. Protein product: CASSSSGRGYGYTF. Supplemented by reference TRBV7-2 and TRBJ1-2, the full variable domain reads GAGVSQSPSNKVTEKGKDVELRCDPISGHTALYWYRQSLGQGLEFLIYFQGNSAPDKSGLPSDRFSAERTGGSVSTLTIQRTQQEDSAVYLCASSSSGRGYGYTFGSGTRLTVV.

The J gene is TRBJ1-2, the V gene TRBV1; the DNA was not used to check the table's D call, TRBD1. TRBV1 is a documented pseudogene. The CDR3 has 15 residues. The CDR3 DNA follows: TGCACCAGCAGCCCCTTCCACAGGGGTTCCTATGGCTACACCTTC. Protein product: CTSSPFHRGSYGYTF.

The CDR3 region is CASGGDRVNSPLHF. CDR3 DNA sequence: TGTGCCTCAGGCGGGGACAGGGTAAATTCACCCCTCCACTTT. V usage is TRBV6-5 and J usage is TRBJ1-6; 9 bases align to TRBD1. The CDR3 extends over 14 amino acids. Trimming cost V 11 bases and J 7 bases; bases outside gene matches: 9. CDR1 and CDR2 (germline): MNHEY, SVGAGI.

The rearrangement links TRBV11-2 to TRBJ2-5, with D hard to call. V gave up 0 bases and J gave up 7 bases, with 9 bases separating them. The CDR3 runs 13 residues. Germline V gene data show CDR1 as SGHAT and CDR2 as FQNNGV. Here the CDR3 DNA reads TGTGCCAGCAGCTTAGAGCCCTCGGTGACCCAGTACTTC. Translation gives CASSLEPSVTQYF.

This clone was observed once. The chain recombines TRBV7-2 with TRBJ1-2; 8 nucleotides align to TRBD1. CDR1 is SGHTA, CDR2 FQGNSA, per germline. CDR3 length: 15 residues. The trim removed 3 bases at V and 2 bases at J, leaving 5 bases unmatched. The CDR3 sequence: CASSFGQGGNYGYTF. The CDR3 nucleotides read TGTGCCAGCAGCTTTGGACAGGGAGGCAACTATGGCTACACCTTC.

The chain uses TRBV28 and TRBJ2-2; 7 bases fit TRBD1. V gave up 4 bases and J gave up 5 bases; unmatched junction bases: 4. The germline CDR1 and CDR2 sequences are MDHEN and SYDVKM. The CDR3 consists of 14 residues. Written as DNA, the CDR3 is TGTGCCAGCAGTTACTACAGGGGAACCGGGGAGCTGTTTTTT. This gives the protein CASSYYRGTGELFF.

J is TRBJ1-1 and V is TRBV30; D gene unclear. V lost 0 bases and J lost 2, with 7 bases in between. The CDR3 runs to 13 residues. Germline V gene sequence: CDR1 GTSNPN, CDR2 SVGIG (reference sequence). The CDR3 spells CAWSVSPNTEAFF. The CDR3 DNA follows: TGTGCCTGGAGTGTAAGCCCAAACACTGAAGCTTTCTTT.

There are many counts of this clone. This chain joins TRBV7-2 and TRBJ2-1; weak D call: TRBD2 (5 bases). The germline V and J ends were trimmed by 11 bases and 6 bases, with 11 bases remaining between them. CDR1 SGHTA and CDR2 FQGNSA come from the germline V gene. CDR3 size: 11 residues. In DNA form, the CDR3 reads TGTGCCTCCGGACTCTTCAATGAGCAGTTCTTC. It yields the protein CASGLFNEQFF.

This clone was picked up a small number of times. An end of the junction differs from the germline gene, which may be a read error. This chain connects TRBV7-7 to TRBJ2-3; 7 bases are shared with TRBD2. The CDR3 loop spans 15 amino acids. CDR1 is SSHAT and CDR2 is FNYEAQ in the germline V gene (reference sequence). DNA for the CDR3: TGTGCTAGCAGCTTAGGTAGCGGGTCCACAGATACGCAGTATTTT. Its protein is CASSLGSGSTDTQYF.

The J gene is TRBJ1-1, the V gene TRBV12-3 or TRBV12-4; 8 nucleotides agree with TRBD1. J gave up 11 bases and V 6 bases, and 5 bases lay outside the gene matches. The CDR3 totals 11 residues. The CDR3 here is CASRITGGAFF. The CDR3, as DNA: TGTGCCAGCAGAATCACAGGGGGGGCTTTCTTT.

The CDR3 is CASSLRGLAVTYEQYF. CDR3 DNA sequence: TGTGCCAGCAGCTTGCGGGGACTAGCGGTAACCTACGAGCAGTACTTC. The chain recombines TRBV5-4 with TRBJ2-7, with 11 bases aligning to TRBD2. The CDR3 totals 16 residues. The junction had 5 bases not matched to a gene; V was cut back by 1 base and J by 2 bases. Germline V CDR1 and CDR2: SGHNT, YYREEE (reference sequence).

The chain carries TRBV6-2 or TRBV6-3 and TRBJ2-5; a weak D match, TRBD2 (5 bases). V shed 2 bases and J shed 0 bases, with 10 bases lying between them. Germline-derived CDR1 and CDR2 are MNHEY and SVGEGT. This CDR3 is 15 amino acids long. CDR3 bases: TGTGCCAGCAGTTACCACGGGAAGGACCAAGAGACCCAGTACTTC. Translation gives CASSYHGKDQETQYF.

The chain recombines TRBV7-8 with TRBJ2-7, with D possibly matching TRBD2 (6 bases). V was trimmed by 5 bases and J by 5 bases, leaving 19 bases between them. This CDR3 has 15 amino acids. CDR1 SGHVS and CDR2 FQNEAQ come from the germline V gene. For the CDR3, the DNA is TGTGCCAGCAGCAATTACGGGGGAGCCGTCGACGAGCAGTACTTC. This sequence encodes CASSNYGGAVDEQYF. Supplemented by reference TRBV7-8 and TRBJ2-7, the full variable domain reads GAGVSQSPRYKVAKRGQDVALRCDPISGHVSLFWYQQALGQGPEFLTYFQNEAQLDKSGLPSDRFFAERPEGSVSTLKIQRTQQEDSAVYLCASSNYGGAVDEQYFGPGTRLTVT.

This clone was seen a few times. The chain combines TRBV30 with TRBJ1-1; 9 bases line up with TRBD1. With V trimmed by 3 bases and J by 10 bases, 15 bases remained unmatched. The CDR3 is made up of 15 amino acids. The germline V gene has CDR1 GTSNPN and CDR2 SVGIG (reference sequence). This CDR3 reads CAWSTLTGGSDVAFF. The DNA for the CDR3 is TGTGCCTGGAGCACTTTGACAGGGGGTTCGGATGTAGCTTTCTTT.

The V gene is TRBV2, the J gene TRBJ2-2, with TRBD1 as a possible D gene (5 bases). Germline V CDR1 and CDR2: SNHLY, FYNNEI. The CDR3 has 14 amino acids. V lost 3 bases and J 7 bases, leaving 12 bases between the germline ends. The CDR3, as DNA: TGTGCCAGCAGTGAGCGGCAGGGCGACGGGGAGCTGTTTTTT. It yields the protein CASSERQGDGELFF.

The chain is built from TRBV7-6 and TRBJ1-5; tentatively, D is TRBD1 (6 bases). CDR1 is SGHVS, CDR2 FNYEAQ, per germline. V lost 1 base and J lost 3, with 7 bases in between. The CDR3 runs 14 residues. For the CDR3, the DNA is TGTGCCAGCAGCTTAGGACAGGCCAATCAGCCCCAGCATTTT. Translating it yields CASSLGQANQPQHF.

This clone was recorded once. The chain links TRBV2 to TRBJ2-1; a weak D match, TRBD1 (6 bases). V dropped 6 bases and J dropped 9 bases, with 18 bases sitting between them. Germline CDR1 SNHLY, CDR2 FYNNEI. This CDR3 contains 14 residues. The CDR3 DNA sequence: TGTGCCAGCAGGTTAATGGGGGCCCAGGGTGAGCAGTTCTTC. It is translated as CASRLMGAQGEQFF. The full variable domain, its missing parts supplied by reference TRBV2 and TRBJ2-1, is EPEVTQTPSHQVTQMGQEVILRCVPISNHLYFYWYRQILGQKVEFLVSFYNNEISEKSEIFDDQFSVERPDGSNFTLKIRSTKLEDSAMYFCASRLMGAQGEQFFGPGTRLTVL.